This TCR beta chain was captured by sequencing in a study of shared clonotypes between healthy human individuals. Study-wide results and limits: Memory subsets had estimated richness that was generally smaller than that of naive subsets. The rarefaction results pointed to incomplete sorted-subset sequencing despite large depth.

This clone appeared a few times. Its cognate antigen is unknown. The method was immunoSEQ multiplex PCR; TCRdb's version includes in-frame clones alone and lacks a portion of them. The data hold 950,000 to 1,100,000 clones, with roughly 80% observed a single time. This receptor was taken from a man aged 18 to 29 in good health. Sequenced material: memory CD4+ T cells sorted from blood. This sample's subset: CD45RA-negative fraction.

CDR3 nucleotide sequence: TGTGCCAGTAGTATAGCCGGTACTGGGGCCAACGTCCTGACTTTC. Its translation is CASSIAGTGANVLTF. This chain joins TRBV19 and TRBJ2-6; D is uncertain. Trimming removed 1 base from V and 2 bases from J, with 6 bases in between. Germline loops: CDR1 LNHDA, CDR2 SQIVND (reference sequence). The CDR3 has 15 amino acids. Using reference TRBV19 and TRBJ2-6 for the parts outside the CDR3, the full variable domain is DGGITQSPKYLFRKEGQNVTLSCEQNLNHDAMYWYRQDPGQGLRLIYYSQIVNDFQKGDIAEGYSVSREKKESFPLTVTSAQKNPTAFYLCASSIAGTGANVLTFGAGSRLTVL.